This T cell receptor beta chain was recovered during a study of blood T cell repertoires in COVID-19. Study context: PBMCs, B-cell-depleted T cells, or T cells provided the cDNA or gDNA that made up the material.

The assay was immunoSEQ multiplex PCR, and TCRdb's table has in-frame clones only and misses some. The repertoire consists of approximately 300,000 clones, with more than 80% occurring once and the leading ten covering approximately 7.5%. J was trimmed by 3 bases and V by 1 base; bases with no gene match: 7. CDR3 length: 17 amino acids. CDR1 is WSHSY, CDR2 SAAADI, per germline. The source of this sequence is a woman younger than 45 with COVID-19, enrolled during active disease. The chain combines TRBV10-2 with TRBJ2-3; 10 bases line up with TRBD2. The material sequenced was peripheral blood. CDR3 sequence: CASSEWLAGVGTDTQYF. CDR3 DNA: TGCGCCAGCAGTGAGTGGCTAGCGGGAGTCGGGACAGATACGCAGTATTTT.